The clone carrying this TCR beta chain appeared a few times. What it binds is not known. Clones were sequenced by immunoSEQ multiplex PCR, and TCRdb holds only the in-frame ones, with some missing. Among 70,000 to 90,000 clones, 75% to 90% were seen once, and the ten largest hold around 10%. V lost 2 bases and J lost 2, with 19 bases in between. The CDR3 extends over 17 amino acids. CDR1 and CDR2 (germline): MNHEY, SVGEGT. This entry belongs to a study of T cell responses to AZD1222 COVID-19 vaccine. Study-level points and caveats: Rises in breadth and depth of Spike-specific TCRs came after two AZD1222 doses. Every sample of the repertoires postdated the peak T cell response.

The material was peripheral blood, obtained 28 days after the second AZD1222 dose. The chain couples TRBV6-2 or TRBV6-3 to TRBJ2-7; TRBD2 might be the D (6 bases). This TCR was recovered from an adult who received the AZD1222 COVID-19 vaccine. CDR3: CASSYGGVLGETYEQYV. CDR3 DNA: TGTGCCAGCAGTTACGGAGGGGTCCTAGGAGAAACCTACGAGCAGTACGTC.